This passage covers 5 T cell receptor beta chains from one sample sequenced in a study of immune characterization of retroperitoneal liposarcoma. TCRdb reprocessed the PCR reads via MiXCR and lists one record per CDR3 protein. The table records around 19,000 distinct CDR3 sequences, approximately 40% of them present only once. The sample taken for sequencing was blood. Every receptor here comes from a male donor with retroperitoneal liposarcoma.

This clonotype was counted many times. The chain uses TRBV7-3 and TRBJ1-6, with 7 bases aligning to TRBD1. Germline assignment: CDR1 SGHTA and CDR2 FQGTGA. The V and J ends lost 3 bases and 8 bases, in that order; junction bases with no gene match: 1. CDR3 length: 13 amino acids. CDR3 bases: TGTGCCAGCAGCTTTACAGGGGATTCACCCCTCCACTTT. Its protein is CASSFTGDSPLHF.

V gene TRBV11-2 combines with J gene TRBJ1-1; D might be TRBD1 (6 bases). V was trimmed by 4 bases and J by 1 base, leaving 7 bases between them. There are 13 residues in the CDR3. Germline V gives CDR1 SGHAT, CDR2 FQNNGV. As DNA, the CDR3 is TGTGCCAGCAGCTCACAGGGGAACACTGAAGCTTTCTTT. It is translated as CASSSQGNTEAFF.

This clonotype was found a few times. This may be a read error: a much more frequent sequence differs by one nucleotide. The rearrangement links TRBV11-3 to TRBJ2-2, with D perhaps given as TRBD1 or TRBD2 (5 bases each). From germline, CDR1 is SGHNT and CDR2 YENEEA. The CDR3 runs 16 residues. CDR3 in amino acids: CASSPYDSTNTGALFF. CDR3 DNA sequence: TGTGCCAGCAGCCCGTACGACAGCACTAACACCGGGGCGCTGTTTTTT. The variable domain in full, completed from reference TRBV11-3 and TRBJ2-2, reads EAGVVQSPRYKIIEKKQPVAFWCNPISGHNTLYWYLQNLGQGPELLIRYENEEAVDDSQLPKDRFSAERLKGVDSTLKIQPAELGDSAVYLCASSPYDSTNTGALFFGEGSRLTVL.

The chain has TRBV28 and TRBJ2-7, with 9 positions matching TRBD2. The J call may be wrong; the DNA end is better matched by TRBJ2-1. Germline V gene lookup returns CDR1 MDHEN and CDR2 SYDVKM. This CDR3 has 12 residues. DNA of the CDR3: TGTGCCAGCAGTCCCCTGCGGGGGGGGCAGTTCTTC. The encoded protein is CASSPLRGGQFF.

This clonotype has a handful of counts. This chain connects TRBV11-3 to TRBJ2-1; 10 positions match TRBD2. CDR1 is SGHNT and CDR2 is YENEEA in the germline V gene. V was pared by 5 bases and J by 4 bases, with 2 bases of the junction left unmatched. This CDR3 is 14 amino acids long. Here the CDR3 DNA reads TGTGCCAGCAGCGGGACTAGCGTATACAATGAGCAGTTCTTC. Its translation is CASSGTSVYNEQFF.